This T cell receptor (beta chain) was identified during a study of shared clonotypes between healthy human individuals. Study-wide points: Generation probabilities of non-shared clonotypes were lower (relative to those shared by all four donors). Only blood was sampled; tissue repertoires likely differ. Few donors restricted represented genetic and exposure-history diversity.

Trimming left V 4 bases short and J 2 bases short, with 12 bases between. The CDR3 is made up of 14 amino acids. Germline CDR1 SGHRS, CDR2 YFSETQ. The study ran the assay at deep level. Clones were sequenced by immunoSEQ multiplex PCR, and TCRdb holds only the in-frame ones, with some missing. This sample has some 2,000,000 clones, with 85% to 95% found just once. As for this clone: No antigen is known for it.

The genes are TRBV5-1 and TRBJ1-1; tentatively, D is TRBD1 (5 bases). This clonotype originated in a man aged 18 to 30 in good health. Sequences were obtained from naive CD4+ T cells sorted from blood. The subset was: CD45RA+ positively selected. DNA for the CDR3: TGCGCCAGCAGCACTGACAGAACTAACACTGAAGCTTTCTTT. Translating gives CASSTDRTNTEAFF.